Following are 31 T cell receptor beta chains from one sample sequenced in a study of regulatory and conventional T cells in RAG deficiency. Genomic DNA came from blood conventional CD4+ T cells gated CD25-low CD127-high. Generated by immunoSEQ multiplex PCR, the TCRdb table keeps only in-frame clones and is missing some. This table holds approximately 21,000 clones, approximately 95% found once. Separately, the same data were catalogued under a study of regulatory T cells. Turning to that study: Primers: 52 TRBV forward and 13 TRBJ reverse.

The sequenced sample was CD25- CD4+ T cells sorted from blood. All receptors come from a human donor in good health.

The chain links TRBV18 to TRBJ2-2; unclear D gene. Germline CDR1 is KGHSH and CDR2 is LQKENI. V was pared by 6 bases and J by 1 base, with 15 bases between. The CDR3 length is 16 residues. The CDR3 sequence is CASSLRSGGNTGELFF. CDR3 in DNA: TGTGCCAGCTCCTTGAGATCCGGCGGGAACACCGGGGAGCTGTTTTTT.

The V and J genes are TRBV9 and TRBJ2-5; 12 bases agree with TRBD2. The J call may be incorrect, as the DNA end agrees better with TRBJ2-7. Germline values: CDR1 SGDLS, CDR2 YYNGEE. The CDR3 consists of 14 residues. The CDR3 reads CASNPSGGDYEQYF. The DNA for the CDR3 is TGTGCCAGCAACCCTAGCGGGGGGGACTACGAGCAGTACTTC.

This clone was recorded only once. This CDR3 reads CASSKGQGVNTEAFF. The CDR3 coding sequence is TGCGCCAGCAGCAAGGGACAGGGAGTCAACACTGAAGCTTTCTTT. The chain uses TRBV4-1 and TRBJ1-1; 9 nucleotides agree with TRBD1. V dropped 5 bases and J dropped 2; count of bases not matched to a gene: 6. CDR1 MGHRA and CDR2 YSYEKL come from the germline V gene. CDR3 length: 15 amino acids.

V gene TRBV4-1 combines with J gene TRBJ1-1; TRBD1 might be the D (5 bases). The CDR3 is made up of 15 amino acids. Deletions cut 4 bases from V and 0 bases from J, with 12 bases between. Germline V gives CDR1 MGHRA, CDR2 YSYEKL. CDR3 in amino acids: CASSPARGMNTEAFF. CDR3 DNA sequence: TGCGCCAGCAGCCCAGCCCGGGGGATGAACACTGAAGCTTTCTTT.

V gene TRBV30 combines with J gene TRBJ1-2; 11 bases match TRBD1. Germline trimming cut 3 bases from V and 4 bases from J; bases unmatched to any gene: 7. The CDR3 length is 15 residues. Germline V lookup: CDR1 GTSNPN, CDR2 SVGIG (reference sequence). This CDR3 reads CAWRPLGTGGYGYTF. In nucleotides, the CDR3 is TGTGCCTGGAGACCCCTCGGGACAGGGGGCTATGGCTACACCTTC.

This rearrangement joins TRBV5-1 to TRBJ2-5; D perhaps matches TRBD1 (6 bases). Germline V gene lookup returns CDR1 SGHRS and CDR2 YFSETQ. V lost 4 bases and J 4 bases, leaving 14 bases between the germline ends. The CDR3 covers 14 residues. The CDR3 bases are TGCGCCAGCAGCCCGGGACACTCGGCAGAGACCCAGTACTTC. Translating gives CASSPGHSAETQYF.

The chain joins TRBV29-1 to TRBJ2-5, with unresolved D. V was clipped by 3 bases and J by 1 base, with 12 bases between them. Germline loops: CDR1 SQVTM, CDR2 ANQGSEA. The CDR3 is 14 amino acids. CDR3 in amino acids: CSVDSSASQETQYF. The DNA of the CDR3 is TGCAGCGTTGACAGCAGCGCTTCCCAAGAGACCCAGTACTTC.

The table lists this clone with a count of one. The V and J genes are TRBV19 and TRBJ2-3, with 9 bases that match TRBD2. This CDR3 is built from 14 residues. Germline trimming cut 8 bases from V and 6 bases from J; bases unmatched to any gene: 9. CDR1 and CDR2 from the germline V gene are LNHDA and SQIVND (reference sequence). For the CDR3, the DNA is TGTGCCAGTCTTCAGCGGGGGGCCAGTGATACGCAGTATTTT. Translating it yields CASLQRGASDTQYF.

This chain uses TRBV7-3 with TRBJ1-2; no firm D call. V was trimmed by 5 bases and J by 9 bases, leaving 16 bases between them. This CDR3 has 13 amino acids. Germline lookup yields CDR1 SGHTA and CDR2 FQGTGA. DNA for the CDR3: TGTGCCAGCAGCCCGGCAAAACCCGGGAGCTACACCTTC. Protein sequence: CASSPAKPGSYTF.

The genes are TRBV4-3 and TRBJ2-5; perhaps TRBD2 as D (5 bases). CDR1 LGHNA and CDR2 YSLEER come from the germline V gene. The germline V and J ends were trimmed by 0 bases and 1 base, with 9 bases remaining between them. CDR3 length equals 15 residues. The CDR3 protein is CASSQDQDFQETQYF. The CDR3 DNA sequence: TGCGCCAGCAGCCAAGATCAGGACTTCCAAGAGACCCAGTACTTC.

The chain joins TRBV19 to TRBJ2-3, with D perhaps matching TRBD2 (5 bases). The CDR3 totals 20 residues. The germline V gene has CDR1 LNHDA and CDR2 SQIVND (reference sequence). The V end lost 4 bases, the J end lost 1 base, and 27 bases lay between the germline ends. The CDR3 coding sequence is TGTGCCAGTAGTAGACCTGGAGGCCCCGGATCATGGATCGGCACAGATACGCAGTATTTT. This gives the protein CASSRPGGPGSWIGTDTQYF.

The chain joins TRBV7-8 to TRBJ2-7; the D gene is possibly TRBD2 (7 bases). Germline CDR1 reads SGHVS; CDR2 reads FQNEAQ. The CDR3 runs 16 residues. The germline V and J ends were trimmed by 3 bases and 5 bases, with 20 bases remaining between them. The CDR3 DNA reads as TGTGCCAGCAGCTTGGAGGGCCGTACAGGGAGGGACGAGCAGTACTTC. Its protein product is CASSLEGRTGRDEQYF.

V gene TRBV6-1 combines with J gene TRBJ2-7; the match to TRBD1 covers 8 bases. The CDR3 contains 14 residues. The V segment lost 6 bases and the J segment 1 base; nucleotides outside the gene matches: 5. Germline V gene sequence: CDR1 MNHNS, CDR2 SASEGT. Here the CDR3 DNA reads TGTGCCAGCAGAGTTGGACAGGGTTCCTACGAGCAGTACTTC. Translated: CASRVGQGSYEQYF.

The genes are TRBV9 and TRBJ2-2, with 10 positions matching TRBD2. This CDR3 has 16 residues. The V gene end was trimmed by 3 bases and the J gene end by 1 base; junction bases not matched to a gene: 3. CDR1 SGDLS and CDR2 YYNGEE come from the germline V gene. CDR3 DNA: TGTGCCAGCAGCGGAAAGCGGGGGGGGAACACCGGGGAGCTGTTTTTT. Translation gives CASSGKRGGNTGELFF. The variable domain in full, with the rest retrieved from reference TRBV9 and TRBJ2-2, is DSGVTQTPKHLITATGQRVTLRCSPRSGDLSVYWYQQSLDQGLQFLIQYYNGEERAKGNILERFSAQQFPDLHSELNLSSLELGDSALYFCASSGKRGGNTGELFFGEGSRLTVL.

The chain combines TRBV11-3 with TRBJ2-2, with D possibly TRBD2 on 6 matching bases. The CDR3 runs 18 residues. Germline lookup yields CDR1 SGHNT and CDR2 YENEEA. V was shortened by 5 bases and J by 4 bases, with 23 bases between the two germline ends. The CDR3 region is CASSPLTGDFGITGELFF. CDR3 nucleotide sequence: TGTGCCAGCAGCCCTCTTACGGGGGACTTTGGCATCACCGGGGAGCTGTTTTTT.

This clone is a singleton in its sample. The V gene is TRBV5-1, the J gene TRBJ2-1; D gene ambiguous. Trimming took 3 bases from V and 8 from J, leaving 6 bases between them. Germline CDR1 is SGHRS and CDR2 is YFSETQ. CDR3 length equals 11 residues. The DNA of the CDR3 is TGCGCCAGCAGCTACCGGGATGAGCAGTTCTTC. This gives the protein CASSYRDEQFF.

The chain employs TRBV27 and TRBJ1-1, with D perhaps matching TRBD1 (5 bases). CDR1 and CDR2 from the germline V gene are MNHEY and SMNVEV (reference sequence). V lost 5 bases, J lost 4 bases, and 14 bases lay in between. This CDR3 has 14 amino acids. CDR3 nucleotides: TGTGCCAGCAGTCGGGTGACAGCTGTCACTGAAGCTTTCTTT. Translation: CASSRVTAVTEAFF.

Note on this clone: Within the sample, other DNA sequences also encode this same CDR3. The CDR3 DNA reads TGTGCCTGGAGTGGCGGACAGGGGGCCCCCTCCTCGGATTCACCCCTCCACTTT. Its protein is CAWSGGQGAPSSDSPLHF. The V call is TRBV30, the J call TRBJ1-6; TRBD1 matches 11 bases. V shed 1 base, J shed 8 bases, and the junction held 13 bases outside the gene matches. Per the germline V gene, CDR1 is GTSNPN and CDR2 is SVGIG (reference sequence). The CDR3 spans 18 residues.

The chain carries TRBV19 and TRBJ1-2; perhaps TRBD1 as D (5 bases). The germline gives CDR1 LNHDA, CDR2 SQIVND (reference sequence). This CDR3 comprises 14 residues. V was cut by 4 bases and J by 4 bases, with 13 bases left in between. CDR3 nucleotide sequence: TGTGCCAGTAGTAGGGCCAGGGATTTCTATGGCTACACCTTC. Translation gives CASSRARDFYGYTF.

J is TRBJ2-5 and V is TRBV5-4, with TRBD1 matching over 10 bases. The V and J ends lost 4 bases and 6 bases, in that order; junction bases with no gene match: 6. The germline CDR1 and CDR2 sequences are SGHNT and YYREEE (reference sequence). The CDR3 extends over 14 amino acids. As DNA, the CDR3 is TGTGCCAGCAGCGAGGGACAGGGGCTTCAGACCCAGTACTTC. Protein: CASSEGQGLQTQYF. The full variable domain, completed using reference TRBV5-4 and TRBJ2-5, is ETGVTQSPTHLIKTRGQQVTLRCSSQSGHNTVSWYQQALGQGPQFIFQYYREEENGRGNFPPRFSGLQFPNYSSELNVNALELDDSALYLCASSEGQGLQTQYFGPGTRLLVL.

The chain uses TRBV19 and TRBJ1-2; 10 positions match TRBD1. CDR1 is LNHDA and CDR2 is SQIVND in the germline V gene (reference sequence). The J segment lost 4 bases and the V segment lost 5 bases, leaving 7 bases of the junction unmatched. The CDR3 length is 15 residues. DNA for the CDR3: TGTGCCAGTAGTGTCGACAGGGGGCAGTTCTATGGCTACACCTTC. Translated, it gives CASSVDRGQFYGYTF.

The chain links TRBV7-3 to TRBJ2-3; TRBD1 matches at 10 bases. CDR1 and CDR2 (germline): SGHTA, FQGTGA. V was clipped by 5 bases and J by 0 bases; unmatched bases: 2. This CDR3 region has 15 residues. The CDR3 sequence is CASSLGQGSTDTQYF. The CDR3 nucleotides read TGTGCCAGCAGCCTGGGACAGGGGAGCACAGATACGCAGTATTTT.

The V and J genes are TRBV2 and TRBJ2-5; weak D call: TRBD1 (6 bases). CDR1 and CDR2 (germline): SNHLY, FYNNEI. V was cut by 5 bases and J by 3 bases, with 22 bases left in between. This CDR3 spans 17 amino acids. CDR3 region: CASSLRQATSRKETQYF. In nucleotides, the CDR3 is TGTGCCAGCAGTTTAAGACAGGCTACTAGTCGGAAAGAGACCCAGTACTTC.

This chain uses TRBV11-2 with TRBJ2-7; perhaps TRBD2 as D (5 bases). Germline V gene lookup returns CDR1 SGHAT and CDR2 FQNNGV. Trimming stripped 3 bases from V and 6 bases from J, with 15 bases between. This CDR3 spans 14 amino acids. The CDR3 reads CASSLYLSRGEQYF. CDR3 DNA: TGTGCCAGCAGCTTGTACCTCTCACGGGGCGAGCAGTACTTC.

The CDR3 sequence: CASRPQGAITYEQYF. The CDR3 bases are TGTGCCAGCAGGCCACAGGGGGCTATTACTTACGAGCAGTACTTC. The chain links TRBV6-1 to TRBJ2-7; 9 bases are shared with TRBD1. This CDR3 region has 15 residues. Germline lookup yields CDR1 MNHNS and CDR2 SASEGT. The V and J ends lost 6 bases and 4 bases, in that order; junction bases with no gene match: 10.

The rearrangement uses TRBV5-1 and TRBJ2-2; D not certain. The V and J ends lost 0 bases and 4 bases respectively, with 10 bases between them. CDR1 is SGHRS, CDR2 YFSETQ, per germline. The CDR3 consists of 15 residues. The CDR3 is CASSLEPHSTGELFF. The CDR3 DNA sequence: TGCGCCAGCAGCTTGGAGCCCCACAGCACCGGGGAGCTGTTTTTT. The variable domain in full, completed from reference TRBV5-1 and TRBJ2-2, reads KAGVTQTPRYLIKTRGQQVTLSCSPISGHRSVSWYQQTPGQGLQFLFEYFSETQRNKGNFPGRFSGRQFSNSRSEMNVSTLELGDSALYLCASSLEPHSTGELFFGEGSRLTVL.

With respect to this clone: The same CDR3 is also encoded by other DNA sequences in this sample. Written as DNA, the CDR3 is TGTGCCAGCAGTGAAGGAGGGAGGGGTCATAATTCACCCCTCCACTTT. Protein sequence: CASSEGGRGHNSPLHF. This chain links TRBV25-1 with TRBJ1-6; maybe TRBD1 (5 bases). This CDR3 has 16 residues. V was pared by 2 bases and J by 5 bases, with 13 bases between. Germline CDR1 MGHDK, CDR2 SYGVNS.

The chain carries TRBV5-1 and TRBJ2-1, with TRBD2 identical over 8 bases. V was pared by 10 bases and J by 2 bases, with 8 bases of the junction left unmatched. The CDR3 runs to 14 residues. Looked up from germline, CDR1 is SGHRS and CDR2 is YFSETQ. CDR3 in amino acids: CASHLAGPYNEQFF. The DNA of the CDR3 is TGCGCCTCCCACCTAGCGGGCCCCTACAATGAGCAGTTCTTC.

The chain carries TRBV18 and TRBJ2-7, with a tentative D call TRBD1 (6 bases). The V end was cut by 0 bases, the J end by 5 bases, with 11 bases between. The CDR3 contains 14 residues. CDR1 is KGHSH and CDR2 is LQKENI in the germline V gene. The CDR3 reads CASSPPPGVDEQYF. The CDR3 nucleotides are TGTGCCAGCTCACCACCTCCAGGGGTGGACGAGCAGTACTTC.

The CDR3 nucleotides read TGTGCCAGCAGCTTTCGCCCGGGCATGGCCGGGGGCACCATATATTTT. Translation gives CASSFRPGMAGGTIYF. The chain recombines TRBV5-8 with TRBJ1-3, with D tentatively TRBD1 (5 bases). The CDR3 spans 16 residues. In germline, CDR1 is SGHTS, CDR2 YDEGEE. Trimming pared 2 bases from V and 9 bases from J, leaving 21 bases between.

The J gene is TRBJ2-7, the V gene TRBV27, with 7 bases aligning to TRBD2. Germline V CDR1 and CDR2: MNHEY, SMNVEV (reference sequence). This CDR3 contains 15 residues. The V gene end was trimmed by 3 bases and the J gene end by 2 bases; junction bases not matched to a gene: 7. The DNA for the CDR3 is TGTGCCAGCAGTTTCCGGGGGGTTGGGACCTACGAGCAGTACTTC. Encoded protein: CASSFRGVGTYEQYF.